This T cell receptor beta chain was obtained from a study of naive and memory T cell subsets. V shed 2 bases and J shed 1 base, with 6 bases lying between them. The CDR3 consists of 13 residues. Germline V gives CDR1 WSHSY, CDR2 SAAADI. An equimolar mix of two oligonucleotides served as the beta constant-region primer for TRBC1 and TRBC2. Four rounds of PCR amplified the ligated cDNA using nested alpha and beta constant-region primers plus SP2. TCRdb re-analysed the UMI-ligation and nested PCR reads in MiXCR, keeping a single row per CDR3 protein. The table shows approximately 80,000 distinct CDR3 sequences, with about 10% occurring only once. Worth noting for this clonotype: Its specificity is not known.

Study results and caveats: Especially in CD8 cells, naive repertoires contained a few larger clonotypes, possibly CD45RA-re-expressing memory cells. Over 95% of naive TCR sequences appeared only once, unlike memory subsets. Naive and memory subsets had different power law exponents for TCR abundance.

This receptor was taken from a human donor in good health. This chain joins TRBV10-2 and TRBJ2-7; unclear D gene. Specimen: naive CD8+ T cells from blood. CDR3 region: CASSELESYEQYF. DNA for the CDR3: TGCGCCAGCAGTGAGCTTGAGTCCTACGAGCAGTACTTC.